Sequencing of this T cell receptor (beta chain) was carried out in a study of regulatory T cells in long-lasting Graves disease. Study findings and constraints: Under persistent disease, TRBV28, TRBJ1-2 and TRBJ2-5 were used preferentially.

V gave up 3 bases and J gave up 2 bases; unmatched junction bases: 9. The V gene's germline CDR1 is LNHDA and CDR2 SQIVND (reference sequence). The length of the CDR3 is 16 residues. Indicated time point: newly diagnosed GD, antithyroid drugs for less than 3 months. The TCR library was prepared using RNA isolated from PBMCs. This clonotype was seen more than once but under ten times. The antigen is not known. Through Arm-PCR of CDR3 regions and iRepertoire HTBI primers, TCR beta libraries were built. TCRdb reprocessed the multiplex PCR reads with MiXCR, giving one entry per CDR3 protein. This sample has about 430,000 distinct CDR3 sequences, with around 16% found just once. The data were also submitted as part of a second study, on T cells in Graves' hyperthyroidism and ophthalmopathy.

Sample: peripheral blood mononuclear cells (PBMCs), taken at new diagnosis, from a patient treated with antithyroid drugs. V and J are TRBV19 and TRBJ2-5, with 7 bases matching TRBD2. This clonotype was sampled from a middle-aged woman with Graves disease. The CDR3 loop reads CASSMGGILGQETQYF. DNA of the CDR3: TGTGCCAGTAGTATGGGGGGGATTTTAGGGCAAGAGACCCAGTACTTC.